This T cell receptor (beta chain) was profiled in a study of T-cell reconstitution after alpha-beta-depleted transplantation in children. Germline-derived CDR1 and CDR2 are SQVTM and ANQGSEA. V lost 5 bases, J lost 0 bases, and 9 bases lay in between. This CDR3 region has 13 residues. This clonotype was observed at least ten times. Unique molecular identifiers were built into the TCRbeta library. A single record per CDR3 protein comes from TCRdb applying MiXCR to the PCR reads. The data contain approximately 88,000 distinct CDR3 sequences, approximately 12% of them singletons. The sequence derives from a human donor who donated a stem cell graft to a child with inherited bone marrow failure. The input for sequencing was PBMCs from the stem cell graft donor, taken from the stem cell graft. This chain uses TRBV29-1 with TRBJ2-3; a weak D match, TRBD1 (5 bases). CDR3 in DNA: TGCAGCGTTTCGACAGCAAGCACAGATACGCAGTATTTT. This encodes CSVSTASTDTQYF.